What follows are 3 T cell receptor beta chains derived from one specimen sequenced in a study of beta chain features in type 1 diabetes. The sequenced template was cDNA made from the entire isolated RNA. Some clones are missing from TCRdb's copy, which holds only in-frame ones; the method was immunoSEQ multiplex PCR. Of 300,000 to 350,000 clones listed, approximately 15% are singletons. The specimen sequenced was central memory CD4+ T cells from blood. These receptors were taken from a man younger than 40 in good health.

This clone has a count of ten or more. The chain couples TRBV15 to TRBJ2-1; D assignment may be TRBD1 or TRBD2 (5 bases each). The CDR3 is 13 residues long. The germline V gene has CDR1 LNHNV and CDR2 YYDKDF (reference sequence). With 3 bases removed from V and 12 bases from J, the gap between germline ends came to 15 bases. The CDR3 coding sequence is TGTGCCACCAGCAGGGACGGTCGGGGCCGGCAGTTCTTC. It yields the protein CATSRDGRGRQFF. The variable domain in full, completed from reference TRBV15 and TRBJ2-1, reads DAMVIQNPRYQVTQFGKPVTLSCSQTLNHNVMYWYQQKSSQAPKLLFHYYDKDFNNEADTPDNFQSRRPNTSFCFLDIRSPGLGDTAMYLCATSRDGRGRQFFGPGTRLTVL.

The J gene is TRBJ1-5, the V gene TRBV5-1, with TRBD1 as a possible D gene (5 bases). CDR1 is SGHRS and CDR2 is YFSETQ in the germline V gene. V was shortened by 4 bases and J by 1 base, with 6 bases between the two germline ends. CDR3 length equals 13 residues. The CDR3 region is CASSGDSNQPQHF. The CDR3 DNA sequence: TGCGCCAGCAGCGGGGACAGCAATCAGCCCCAGCATTTT.

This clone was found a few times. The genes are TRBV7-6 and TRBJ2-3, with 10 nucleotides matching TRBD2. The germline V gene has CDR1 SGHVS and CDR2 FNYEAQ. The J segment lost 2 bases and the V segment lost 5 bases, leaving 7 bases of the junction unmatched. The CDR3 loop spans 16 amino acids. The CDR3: CASSAASGGLTDTQYF. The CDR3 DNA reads TGTGCCAGCAGCGCGGCTAGCGGGGGCCTCACAGATACGCAGTATTTT.